These 9 T cell receptor beta chains originate from one sample sequenced in a study of CXCR3-negative and CXCR3-positive naive CD8 T cells. Study findings and constraints: Researchers report that CXCR3-positive naive cells carry more hydrophobic TRB CDR3s than CXCR3-negative naive cells.

TRB cDNA libraries were made by UMI-labeled 5' RACE. TCRdb reanalyzed the 5' RACE reads, giving one entry per CDR3 protein sequence and no DNA. The sample has 150,000 or so distinct CDR3 sequences. No antigen has been identified for these receptors. The sample was naive CXCR3+ CD8+ T cells from blood. Described subset: CD45RO-CCR7+CD27+CD95- naive CD8+ T cells expressing CXCR3 (TNR3+). These receptors originate from a human donor in good health. Some clones in this sample may be carry-over from other donors' samples.

The chain uses TRBV7-6 and TRBJ2-3; with no DNA, the TCRdb D assignment of TRBD1 cannot be verified. Germline assignment: CDR1 SGHVS and CDR2 FNYEAQ. This CDR3 is 16 amino acids long. The chain's CDR3 is CASSSQGARDSDTQYF.

The chain employs TRBV6-4 and TRBJ2-7; the D call from TCRdb, TRBD1, cannot be confirmed without DNA. The CDR3 length is 13 residues. Germline CDR1 and CDR2: MRHNA and SNTAGT. CDR3 in amino acids: CASAEGSGTEQYF.

The chain couples TRBV3-1 to TRBJ2-7. CDR1 and CDR2 (germline): LGHDT, YNNKEL (reference sequence). This CDR3 is 11 amino acids long. CDR3 sequence: CASSFRYEQYF.

The chain recombines TRBV7-6 with TRBJ2-1; the D gene TCRdb calls, TRBD1, cannot be checked with no DNA. Germline values: CDR1 SGHVS, CDR2 FNYEAQ. The CDR3 sequence is 17 residues long. This chain's CDR3 is CASSGGWGGGSYNEQFF.

V is TRBV29-1 and J is TRBJ2-7; the D gene TCRdb calls, TRBD1, cannot be checked with no DNA. Germline CDR1 and CDR2: SQVTM and ANQGSEA. This CDR3 is 14 amino acids long. CDR3 loop: CSVVKETELYEQYF.

The rearrangement uses TRBV20-1 and TRBJ2-7; absent DNA, TCRdb's TRBD1 call cannot be checked. The CDR3 is made up of 17 amino acids. CDR1 is DFQATT and CDR2 is SNEGSKA in the germline V gene (reference sequence). The CDR3 sequence: CSARDLIGTGVRYEQYF.

The chain uses TRBV21-1 and TRBJ2-3; TCRdb proposes TRBD2, but this gene call is untestable without DNA. TRBV21-1 is noted as a pseudogene. The CDR3 sequence is 19 residues long. CDR3 sequence: CASSNRGLAGGESTDTQYF.

The gene calls are TRBV29-1 and TRBJ2-2; the TCRdb call, TRBD1, lacks DNA for checking. CDR1 SQVTM and CDR2 ANQGSEA come from the germline V gene. The CDR3 spans 12 residues. The CDR3 loop reads CSVLTGTGELFF.

The genes are TRBV12-3 or TRBV12-4 and TRBJ1-1. The CDR3 is 14 residues long. This CDR3 reads CASSLRLRNTEAFF.